The source of this TCR beta chain is a study of OX40 agonist ivuxolimab in advanced cancers. The CDR3 runs 12 residues. CDR1 SGHDN and CDR2 FVKESK come from the germline V gene. The V end was cut by 5 bases, the J end by 3 bases, with 8 bases between. Libraries were prepared by immunoSEQ multiplex PCR; TCRdb keeps only in-frame clonotypes and omits some of them. The sample has roughly 69,000 clones, 91% seen once; the top ten hold approximately 1.1%. Sequenced material: CD4+ or CD8+ T cells sorted from blood, taken in a trial of the OX40 agonist ivuxolimab. The sequence came from an adult with an advanced solid tumor such as melanoma, head and neck, liver or kidney cancer. This sequence joins TRBV14 and TRBJ2-7; possibly TRBD1 for D (6 bases). The CDR3 DNA reads TGTGCCAGCAGCGTACAGGGCTACGAGCAGTACTTC. It yields the protein CASSVQGYEQYF.